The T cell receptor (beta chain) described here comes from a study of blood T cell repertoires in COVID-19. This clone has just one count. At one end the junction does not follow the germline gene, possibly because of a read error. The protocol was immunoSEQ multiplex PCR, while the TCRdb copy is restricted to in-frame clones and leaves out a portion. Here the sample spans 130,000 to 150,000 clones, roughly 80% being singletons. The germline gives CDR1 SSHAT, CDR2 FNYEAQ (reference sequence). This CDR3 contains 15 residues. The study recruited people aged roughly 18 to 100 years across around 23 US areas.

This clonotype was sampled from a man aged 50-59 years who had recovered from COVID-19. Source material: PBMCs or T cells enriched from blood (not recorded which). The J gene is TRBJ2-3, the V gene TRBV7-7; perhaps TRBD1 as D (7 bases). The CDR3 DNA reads TGTGCTAGCAGCTTAGGGGGCGGGGAAGGAGATACGCAGTATTTT. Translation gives CASSLGGGEGDTQYF.